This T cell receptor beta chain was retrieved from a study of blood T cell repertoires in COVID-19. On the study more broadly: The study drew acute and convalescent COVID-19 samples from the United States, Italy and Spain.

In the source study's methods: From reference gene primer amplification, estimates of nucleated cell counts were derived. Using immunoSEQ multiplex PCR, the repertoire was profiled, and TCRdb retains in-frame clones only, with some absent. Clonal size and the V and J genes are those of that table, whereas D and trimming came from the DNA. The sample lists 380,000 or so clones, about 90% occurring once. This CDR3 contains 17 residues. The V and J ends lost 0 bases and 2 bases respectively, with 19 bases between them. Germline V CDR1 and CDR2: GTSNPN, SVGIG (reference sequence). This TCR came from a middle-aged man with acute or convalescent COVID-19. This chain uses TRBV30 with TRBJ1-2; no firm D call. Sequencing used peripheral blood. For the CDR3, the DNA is TGTGCCTGGAGTGTTCAGCCCATAGCGAGATTCAACTATGGCTACACCTTC. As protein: CAWSVQPIARFNYGYTF.